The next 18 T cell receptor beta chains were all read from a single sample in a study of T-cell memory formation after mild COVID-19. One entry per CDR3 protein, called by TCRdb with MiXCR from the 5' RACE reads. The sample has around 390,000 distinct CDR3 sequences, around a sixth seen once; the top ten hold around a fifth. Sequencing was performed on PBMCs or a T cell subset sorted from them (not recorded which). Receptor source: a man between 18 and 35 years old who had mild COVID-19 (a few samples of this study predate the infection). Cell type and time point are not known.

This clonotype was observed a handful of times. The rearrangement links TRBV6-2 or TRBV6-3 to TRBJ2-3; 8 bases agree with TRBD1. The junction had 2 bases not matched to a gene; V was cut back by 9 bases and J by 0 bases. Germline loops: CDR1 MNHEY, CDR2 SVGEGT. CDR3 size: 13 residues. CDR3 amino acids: CASRTGSTDTQYF. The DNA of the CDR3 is TGTGCCAGTAGGACAGGGAGCACAGATACGCAGTATTTT.

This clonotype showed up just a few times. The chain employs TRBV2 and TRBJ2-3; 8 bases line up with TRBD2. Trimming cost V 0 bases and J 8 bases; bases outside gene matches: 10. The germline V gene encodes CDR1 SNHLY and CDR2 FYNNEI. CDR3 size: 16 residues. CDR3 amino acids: CASSEALPSGGATQYF. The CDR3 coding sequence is TGTGCCAGCAGTGAAGCGCTTCCCAGCGGGGGAGCTACGCAGTATTTT. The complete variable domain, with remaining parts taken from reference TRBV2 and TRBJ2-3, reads EPEVTQTPSHQVTQMGQEVILRCVPISNHLYFYWYRQILGQKVEFLVSFYNNEISEKSEIFDDQFSVERPDGSNFTLKIRSTKLEDSAMYFCASSEALPSGGATQYFGPGTRLTVL.

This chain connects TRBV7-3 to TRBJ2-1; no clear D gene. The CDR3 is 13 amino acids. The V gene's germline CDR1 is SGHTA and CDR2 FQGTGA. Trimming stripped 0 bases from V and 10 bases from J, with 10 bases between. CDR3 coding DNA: TGTGCCAGCAGCTTAACGGGCAGATCCGAGCAGTTCTTC. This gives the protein CASSLTGRSEQFF.

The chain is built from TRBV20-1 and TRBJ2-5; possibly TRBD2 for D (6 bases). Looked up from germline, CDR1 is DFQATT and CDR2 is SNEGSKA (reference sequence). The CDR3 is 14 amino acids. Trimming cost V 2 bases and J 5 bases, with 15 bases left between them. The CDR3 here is CSARPPGAWETQYF. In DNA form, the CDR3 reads TGCAGTGCTAGACCTCCGGGAGCCTGGGAGACCCAGTACTTC.

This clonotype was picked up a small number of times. The CDR3 bases are TGTGCCATCTGGGACCGGGACAGGGCCCACAATGAGCAGTTCTTC. It specifies CAIWDRDRAHNEQFF. The J gene is TRBJ2-1, the V gene TRBV10-3, with 9 bases matching TRBD1. The germline CDR1 and CDR2 sequences are ENHRY and SYGVKD. The junction had 10 bases not matched to a gene; V was cut back by 8 bases and J by 5 bases. The CDR3 contains 15 residues.

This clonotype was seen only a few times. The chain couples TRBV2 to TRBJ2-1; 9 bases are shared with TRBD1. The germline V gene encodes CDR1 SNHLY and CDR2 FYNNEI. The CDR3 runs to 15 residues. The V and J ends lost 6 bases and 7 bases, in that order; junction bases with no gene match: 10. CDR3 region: CASRPGQGIRNEQFF. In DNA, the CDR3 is TGTGCCAGCAGGCCCGGACAGGGGATAAGAAATGAGCAGTTCTTC.

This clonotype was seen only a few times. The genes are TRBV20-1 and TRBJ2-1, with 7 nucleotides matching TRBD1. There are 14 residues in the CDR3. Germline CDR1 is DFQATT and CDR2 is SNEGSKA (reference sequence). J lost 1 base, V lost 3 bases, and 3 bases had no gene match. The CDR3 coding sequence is TGCAGTGCTAGCAGACAGGGTTCCTACAATGAGCAGTTCTTC. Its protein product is CSASRQGSYNEQFF.

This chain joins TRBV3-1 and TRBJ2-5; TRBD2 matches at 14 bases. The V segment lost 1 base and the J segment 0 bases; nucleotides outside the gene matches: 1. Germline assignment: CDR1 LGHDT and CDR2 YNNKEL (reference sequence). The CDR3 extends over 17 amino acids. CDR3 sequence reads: CASSQGLAGGYQETQYF. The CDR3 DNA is TGTGCCAGCAGCCAAGGACTAGCGGGGGGGTACCAAGAGACCCAGTACTTC.

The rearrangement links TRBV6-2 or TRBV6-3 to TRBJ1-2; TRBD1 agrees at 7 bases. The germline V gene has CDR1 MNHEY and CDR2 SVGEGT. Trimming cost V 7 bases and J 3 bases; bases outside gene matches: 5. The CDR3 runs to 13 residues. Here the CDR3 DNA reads TGTGCCAGCACCACAGGGGACGACTATGGCTACACCTTC. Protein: CASTTGDDYGYTF.

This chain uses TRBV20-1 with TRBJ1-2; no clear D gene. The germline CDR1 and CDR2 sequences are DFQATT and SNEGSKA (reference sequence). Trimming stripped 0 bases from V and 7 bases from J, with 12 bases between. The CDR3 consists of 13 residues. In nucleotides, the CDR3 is TGCAGTGCTAGAGACCCCTGGGCCGGTGGCTACACCTTC. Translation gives CSARDPWAGGYTF.

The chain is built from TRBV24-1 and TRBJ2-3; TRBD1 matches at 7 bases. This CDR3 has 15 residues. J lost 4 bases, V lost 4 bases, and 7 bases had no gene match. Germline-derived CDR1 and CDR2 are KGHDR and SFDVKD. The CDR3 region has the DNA TGTGCCACCAGTGACTCGACAGGGTCCCCAGATACGCAGTATTTT. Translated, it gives CATSDSTGSPDTQYF.

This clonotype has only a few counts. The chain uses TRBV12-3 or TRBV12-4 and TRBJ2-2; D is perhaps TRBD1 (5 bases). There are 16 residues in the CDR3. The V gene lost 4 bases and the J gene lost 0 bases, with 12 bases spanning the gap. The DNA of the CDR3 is TGTGCCAGCAGTTCCCTCGACAGAGCGAACACCGGGGAGCTGTTTTTT. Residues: CASSSLDRANTGELFF.

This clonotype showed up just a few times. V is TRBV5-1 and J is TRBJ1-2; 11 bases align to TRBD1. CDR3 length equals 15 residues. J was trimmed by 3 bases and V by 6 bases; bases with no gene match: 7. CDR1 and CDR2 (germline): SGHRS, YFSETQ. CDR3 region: CASNAGQGAYYGYTF. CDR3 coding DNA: TGCGCCAGCAACGCCGGACAGGGGGCCTACTATGGCTACACCTTC.

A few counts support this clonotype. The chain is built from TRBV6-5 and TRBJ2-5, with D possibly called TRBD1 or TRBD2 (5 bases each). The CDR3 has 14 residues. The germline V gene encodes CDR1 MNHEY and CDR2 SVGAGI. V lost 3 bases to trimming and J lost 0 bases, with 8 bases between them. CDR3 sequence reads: CASSYWGNQETQYF. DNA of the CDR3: TGTGCCAGCAGTTATTGGGGGAACCAAGAGACCCAGTACTTC.

The CDR3 DNA sequence: TGTGCCAGTAGGCCCGGGGGGCCCCTTGGGGGAGGCTACACCTTC. Translated: CASRPGGPLGGGYTF. V usage is TRBV12-3 or TRBV12-4 and J usage is TRBJ1-2; D possibly corresponds to TRBD1 (6 bases). The length of the CDR3 is 15 residues. V was pared by 9 bases and J by 8 bases, with 25 bases between.

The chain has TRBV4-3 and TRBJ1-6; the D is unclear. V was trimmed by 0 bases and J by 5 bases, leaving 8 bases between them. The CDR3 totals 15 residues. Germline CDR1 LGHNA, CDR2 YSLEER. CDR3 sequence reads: CASSQDPAHNSPLHF. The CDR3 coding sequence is TGCGCCAGCAGCCAAGATCCCGCTCATAATTCACCCCTCCACTTT.

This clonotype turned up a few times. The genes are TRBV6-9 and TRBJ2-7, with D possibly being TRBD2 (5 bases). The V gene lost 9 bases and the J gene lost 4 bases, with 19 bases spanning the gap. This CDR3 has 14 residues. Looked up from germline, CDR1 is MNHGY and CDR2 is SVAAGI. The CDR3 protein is CASPERGLWYEQYF. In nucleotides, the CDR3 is TGTGCCAGTCCCGAGAGAGGGCTGTGGTACGAGCAGTACTTC.

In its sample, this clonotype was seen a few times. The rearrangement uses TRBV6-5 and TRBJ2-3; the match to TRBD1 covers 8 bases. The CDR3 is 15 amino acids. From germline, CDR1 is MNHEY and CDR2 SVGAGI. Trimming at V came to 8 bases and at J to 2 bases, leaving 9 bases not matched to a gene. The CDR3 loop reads CASRGQGANTDTQYF. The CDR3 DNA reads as TGTGCCAGCCGGGGGCAGGGGGCGAACACAGATACGCAGTATTTT.